The 13 T cell receptor beta chains below all came from one sample that was sequenced in a study of blood T cell repertoires in COVID-19. Sequencing used immunoSEQ multiplex PCR; TCRdb keeps in-frame clones, though not all of them. The table shows some 150,000 clones, with roughly 84% occurring only once. The sample taken for sequencing was peripheral blood. These TCRs come from a man in his 70s with acute or convalescent COVID-19.

CDR3 in DNA: TGCGCCAGCAGCTTACAGGGGTCATATGGCTACACCTTC. Its protein is CASSLQGSYGYTF. The chain combines TRBV5-1 with TRBJ1-2; TRBD1 matches 7 bases. V was clipped by 2 bases and J by 5 bases; unmatched bases: 3. The CDR3 has 13 residues. In germline, CDR1 is SGHRS, CDR2 YFSETQ.

The V and J genes are TRBV18 and TRBJ2-4; no definite D call. Per the germline V gene, CDR1 is KGHSH and CDR2 is LQKENI. V was clipped by 9 bases and J by 0 bases, with 12 bases between them. This CDR3 contains 14 residues. The chain's CDR3 is CASYTEIAKNIQYF. The DNA for the CDR3 is TGTGCCAGTTATACAGAGATAGCCAAAAACATTCAGTACTTC.

This chain joins TRBV7-3 and TRBJ2-3, with a weak D call TRBD1 (5 bases). V lost 2 bases and J lost 1, with 19 bases in between. The CDR3 totals 18 residues. Germline V gene sequence: CDR1 SGHTA, CDR2 FQGTGA. The CDR3 DNA is TGTGCCAGCAGCTTAGAGGCAGGGTCGGGTGTTGGCACAGATACGCAGTATTTT. It yields the protein CASSLEAGSGVGTDTQYF.

The chain couples TRBV5-1 to TRBJ2-5; D possibly corresponds to TRBD2 (7 bases). The CDR3 runs 15 residues. Trimming shortened V by 0 bases and J by 4 bases, and 13 bases separated the two germline ends. Germline values: CDR1 SGHRS, CDR2 YFSETQ. CDR3 DNA sequence: TGCGCCAGCAGCTTGGGGCTCGGGGGGCGAGAGACCCAGTACTTC. Protein: CASSLGLGGRETQYF.

V usage is TRBV6-1 and J usage is TRBJ1-2, with a weak D call TRBD1 (5 bases). Germline V gives CDR1 MNHNS, CDR2 SASEGT. The CDR3 totals 16 residues. The V end lost 3 bases, the J end lost 3 bases, and 17 bases lay between the germline ends. The CDR3 nucleotides read TGTGCCAGCAGTGAGAACACCGGGGGGAGATACTATGGCTACACCTTC. Translation gives CASSENTGGRYYGYTF.

The chain has TRBV6-2 or TRBV6-3 and TRBJ2-7; 9 positions agree with TRBD1. Losses at the gene ends were 6 bases for V and 6 bases for J; bases not matched to a gene: 9. The CDR3 runs 14 residues. Germline V gene lookup returns CDR1 MNHEY and CDR2 SVGEGT. CDR3: CASSLGGQGREQYF. The CDR3 nucleotides are TGTGCCAGCAGCCTGGGGGGACAGGGACGCGAGCAGTACTTC.

The chain has TRBV11-3 and TRBJ2-1; D gene ambiguous. V lost 5 bases and J 0 bases, leaving 5 bases between the germline ends. Germline V lookup: CDR1 SGHNT, CDR2 YENEEA. The CDR3 spans 13 residues. The CDR3, as DNA: TGTGCCAGCAGCCCATCCTCCTACAATGAGCAGTTCTTC. It translates to CASSPSSYNEQFF.

This chain uses TRBV27 with TRBJ2-3; no clear D. Trimming stripped 2 bases from V and 1 base from J, with 4 bases between. The germline V gene has CDR1 MNHEY and CDR2 SMNVEV (reference sequence). This CDR3 contains 13 residues. In nucleotides, the CDR3 is TGTGCCAGCAGTTTAGAGGGCACAGATACGCAGTATTTT. Translating gives CASSLEGTDTQYF.

The chain uses TRBV2 and TRBJ1-6, with D possibly matching TRBD1 (6 bases). The V end lost 2 bases, the J end lost 2 bases, and 7 bases lay between the germline ends. Germline CDR1 is SNHLY and CDR2 is FYNNEI. The CDR3 covers 15 residues. The CDR3 sequence is CASSEQGPYNSPLHF. CDR3 DNA: TGTGCCAGCAGTGAACAGGGGCCCTATAATTCACCCCTCCACTTT. Variable domain in full (rest from reference TRBV2 and TRBJ1-6): EPEVTQTPSHQVTQMGQEVILRCVPISNHLYFYWYRQILGQKVEFLVSFYNNEISEKSEIFDDQFSVERPDGSNFTLKIRSTKLEDSAMYFCASSEQGPYNSPLHFGNGTRLTVT.

This sequence joins TRBV20-1 and TRBJ2-3; D perhaps matches TRBD2 (6 bases). In germline, CDR1 is DFQATT, CDR2 SNEGSKA (reference sequence). The CDR3 has 13 amino acids. With 3 bases removed from V and 5 bases from J, the gap between germline ends came to 12 bases. CDR3 in DNA: TGCAGTGCTAGTATCCAGGGAGGAGATACGCAGTATTTT. It specifies CSASIQGGDTQYF.

The J gene is TRBJ2-3, the V gene TRBV30, with 8 bases matching TRBD2. The V segment lost 2 bases and the J segment 1 base; nucleotides outside the gene matches: 8. This CDR3 has 16 residues. CDR1 GTSNPN and CDR2 SVGIG come from the germline V gene (reference sequence). This CDR3 is CAWSLPWRGGTDTQYF. In nucleotides, the CDR3 is TGTGCCTGGAGTCTACCCTGGCGGGGGGGCACAGATACGCAGTATTTT.

The chain recombines TRBV5-1 with TRBJ2-1, with TRBD1 matching 8 bases. Germline assignment: CDR1 SGHRS and CDR2 YFSETQ. The CDR3 has 15 amino acids. The J segment lost 1 base and the V segment lost 4 bases, leaving 4 bases of the junction unmatched. CDR3 amino acids: CASSGDRGSYNEQFF. In DNA form, the CDR3 reads TGCGCCAGCAGCGGAGACAGGGGTTCCTACAATGAGCAGTTCTTC.

This clone occurred once. The chain joins TRBV7-9 to TRBJ1-3, with 8 bases aligning to TRBD1. CDR3 length: 16 residues. Germline V gene sequence: CDR1 SEHNR, CDR2 FQNEAQ (reference sequence). With V trimmed by 3 bases and J by 4 bases, 8 bases remained unmatched. The CDR3 here is CASSFASTGAGNTIYF. DNA for the CDR3: TGTGCCAGCAGCTTTGCTTCGACAGGGGCCGGAAACACCATATATTTT.